What follows are 15 T cell receptor beta chains derived from one specimen sequenced in a study of beta chain features in type 1 diabetes. Study observations and caveats: There was a moderate but significant shortening of TCRB CDR3s in all four CD4+ subsets of Type 1 diabetes patients.

These receptors' targets are unknown. The authors reverse transcribed all of the isolated RNA, so sequencing captured expressed TCRB transcripts. Some clones are missing from TCRdb's copy, which holds only in-frame ones; the method was immunoSEQ multiplex PCR. The sample contains approximately 140,000 clones, 7% to 10% of which appear only once. Sequenced: central memory CD4+ T cells from blood. Receptor source: a man younger than 40 with type 1 diabetes.

This clone occurred a few times. The J gene is TRBJ2-7, the V gene TRBV28; maybe TRBD2 (7 bases). V was shortened by 7 bases and J by 5 bases, with 21 bases between the two germline ends. CDR3 length equals 15 residues. Germline V gives CDR1 MDHEN, CDR2 SYDVKM. The CDR3 DNA sequence: TGTGCCAGCACCGAACCCAGGGGCGGGGGAAACGAGCAGTACTTC. It is translated as CASTEPRGGGNEQYF.

J is TRBJ2-3 and V is TRBV2, with 7 bases aligning to TRBD1. The V gene end was trimmed by 6 bases and the J gene end by 4 bases; junction bases not matched to a gene: 4. The length of the CDR3 is 13 residues. CDR1 SNHLY and CDR2 FYNNEI come from the germline V gene. CDR3 bases: TGTGCCAGCAGAGAGACAGGGTCAGATACGCAGTATTTT. Translation: CASRETGSDTQYF.

The J gene is TRBJ2-3, the V gene TRBV9, with a tentative D call TRBD1 (6 bases). The CDR3 runs 13 residues. CDR1 and CDR2 (germline): SGDLS, YYNGEE. V shed 3 bases and J shed 6 bases, with 11 bases lying between them. CDR3 in DNA: TGTGCCAGCAGCGCCCACAGGGAGGATACGCAGTATTTT. Residues: CASSAHREDTQYF. The variable domain in full, with the rest retrieved from reference TRBV9 and TRBJ2-3, is DSGVTQTPKHLITATGQRVTLRCSPRSGDLSVYWYQQSLDQGLQFLIQYYNGEERAKGNILERFSAQQFPDLHSELNLSSLELGDSALYFCASSAHREDTQYFGPGTRLTVL.

The rearrangement uses TRBV19 and TRBJ1-5, with D perhaps matching TRBD1 (5 bases). The V gene lost 4 bases and the J gene lost 4 bases, with 14 bases spanning the gap. This CDR3 is built from 15 residues. Germline CDR1 reads LNHDA; CDR2 reads SQIVND (reference sequence). This chain's CDR3 is CASSTLAGPNQPQHF. CDR3 nucleotides: TGTGCCAGTAGTACCCTGGCAGGGCCTAATCAGCCCCAGCATTTT.

This clone has more than one count but fewer than ten. The genes are TRBV30 and TRBJ1-2; the D is unclear. The CDR3 runs 12 residues. V shed 4 bases and J shed 1 base, with 7 bases lying between them. Germline-derived CDR1 and CDR2 are GTSNPN and SVGIG (reference sequence). The CDR3 DNA reads as TGTGCCTGGATGGGCGTTAACTATGGCTACACCTTC. It codes for CAWMGVNYGYTF. The complete variable domain, with remaining parts taken from reference TRBV30 and TRBJ1-2, reads SQTIHQWPATLVQPVGSPLSLECTVEGTSNPNLYWYRQAAGRGLQLLFYSVGIGQISSEVPQNLSASRPQDRQFILSSKKLLLSDSGFYLCAWMGVNYGYTFGSGTRLTVV.

The rearrangement joins TRBV18 to TRBJ2-5, with 10 bases matching TRBD2. The CDR3 consists of 15 residues. Germline trimming cut 3 bases from V and 1 base from J; bases unmatched to any gene: 2. CDR1 and CDR2 from the germline V gene are KGHSH and LQKENI. Written as DNA, the CDR3 is TGTGCCAGCTCACCTCCTAGCGGGAGCCAAGAGACCCAGTACTTC. As protein: CASSPPSGSQETQYF.

This clone was seen only a few times. This rearrangement joins TRBV7-3 to TRBJ2-5; 7 bases agree with TRBD2. The V segment lost 5 bases and the J segment 4 bases; nucleotides outside the gene matches: 4. Germline V lookup: CDR1 SGHTA, CDR2 FQGTGA. This CDR3 has 13 residues. This CDR3 reads CASSGGRGETQYF. As DNA, the CDR3 is TGTGCCAGCAGCGGAGGGAGGGGAGAGACCCAGTACTTC.

This clone was counted a few times. This chain joins TRBV5-1 and TRBJ2-5; D is unclear. V lost 0 bases and J 4 bases, leaving 13 bases between the germline ends. CDR1 and CDR2 (germline): SGHRS, YFSETQ. CDR3 length: 15 amino acids. The CDR3 nucleotides are TGCGCCAGCAGCTTGGGAGGTGAGGTCCGAGAGACCCAGTACTTC. Amino acids: CASSLGGEVRETQYF.

This chain connects TRBV7-2 to TRBJ1-4, with a weak D call TRBD1 (5 bases). Germline CDR1 reads SGHTA; CDR2 reads FQGNSA. The ends were cut back, 1 base at V and 8 bases at J, with 8 bases in the middle. The length of the CDR3 is 13 residues. The CDR3 loop reads CASSLGGAEKLFF. For the CDR3, the DNA is TGTGCCAGCAGCTTAGGCGGGGCGGAAAAACTGTTTTTT.

This chain links TRBV5-1 with TRBJ1-1; D ambiguous. V lost 1 base to trimming and J lost 1 base, with 14 bases between them. This CDR3 has 16 residues. Germline-derived CDR1 and CDR2 are SGHRS and YFSETQ. For the CDR3, the DNA is TGCGCCAGCAGCTTGAATAGGTTAGCGGGGAACACTGAAGCTTTCTTT. Translated, it gives CASSLNRLAGNTEAFF.

The rearrangement uses TRBV7-9 and TRBJ2-7; tentative D call: TRBD1 (6 bases). Trimming stripped 1 base from V and 2 bases from J, with 12 bases between. The CDR3 has 15 amino acids. Germline V gives CDR1 SEHNR, CDR2 FQNEAQ (reference sequence). This CDR3 is CASSLVSGVAYEQYF. As DNA, the CDR3 is TGTGCCAGCAGCTTAGTGTCAGGGGTGGCCTACGAGCAGTACTTC.

V and J are TRBV7-3 and TRBJ2-1, with 11 nucleotides matching TRBD2. V dropped 5 bases and J dropped 5; count of bases not matched to a gene: 8. The CDR3 is 16 residues long. Per the germline V gene, CDR1 is SGHTA and CDR2 is FQGTGA. The CDR3 DNA sequence: TGTGCCAGCAGCAGGCAGCTAGCGGGGGGTCACAATGAGCAGTTCTTC. Encoded protein: CASSRQLAGGHNEQFF.

The table lists this clone with a few counts. The rearrangement uses TRBV4-1 and TRBJ2-3; D is unresolved. The CDR3 spans 13 residues. Germline V lookup: CDR1 MGHRA, CDR2 YSYEKL. V lost 0 bases, J lost 3 bases, and 4 bases lay in between. The CDR3, as DNA: TGCGCCAGCAGCCAAGAGGAGACAGATACGCAGTATTTT. Its protein is CASSQEETDTQYF.

In its sample, this clone was seen a few times. This chain uses TRBV7-2 with TRBJ1-1; 12 positions match TRBD1. CDR1 is SGHTA, CDR2 FQGNSA, per germline. This CDR3 is 15 amino acids long. With V trimmed by 4 bases and J by 4 bases, 4 bases remained unmatched. In nucleotides, the CDR3 is TGTGCCAGCAGCTCGGGACAGGGGGCGATCACTGAAGCTTTCTTT. It is translated as CASSSGQGAITEAFF. Complete variable domain (other parts from reference TRBV7-2 and TRBJ1-1): GAGVSQSPSNKVTEKGKDVELRCDPISGHTALYWYRQSLGQGLEFLIYFQGNSAPDKSGLPSDRFSAERTGGSVSTLTIQRTQQEDSAVYLCASSSGQGAITEAFFGQGTRLTVV.

This clone was seen more than once but under ten times. This chain links TRBV5-4 with TRBJ2-2, with D maybe TRBD2 (6 bases). Germline V gene sequence: CDR1 SGHNT, CDR2 YYREEE (reference sequence). V lost 4 bases and J 1 base, leaving 8 bases between the germline ends. CDR3 length equals 14 residues. CDR3 region: CASSGTVNTGELFF. CDR3 nucleotide sequence: TGTGCCAGCAGCGGGACTGTGAACACCGGGGAGCTGTTTTTT.